Following are 27 T cell receptor beta chains from one sample sequenced in a study of shared clonotypes between healthy human individuals. Method: immunoSEQ multiplex PCR; TCRdb's copy keeps in-frame clones and lacks some. The table includes around 440,000 clones, approximately 80% detected once. The sample consisted of PBMCs. Receptors were obtained from a woman in her thirties or forties in good health. Some clones in this sample may be carry-over from other donors' samples.

The rearrangement links TRBV11-2 to TRBJ2-2; 7 positions agree with TRBD2. The CDR3 is made up of 15 amino acids. The V and J ends lost 2 bases and 5 bases, in that order; junction bases with no gene match: 5. Germline V gene sequence: CDR1 SGHAT, CDR2 FQNNGV. The CDR3 DNA is TGTGCCAGCAGCTTATGGGGAGGGAGGACCGGGGAGCTGTTTTTT. Encoded protein: CASSLWGGRTGELFF. The complete variable domain, with remaining parts taken from reference TRBV11-2 and TRBJ2-2, reads EAGVAQSPRYKIIEKRQSVAFWCNPISGHATLYWYQQILGQGPKLLIQFQNNGVVDDSQLPKDRFSAERLKGVDSTLKIQPAKLEDSAVYLCASSLWGGRTGELFFGEGSRLTVL.

The chain employs TRBV5-4 and TRBJ2-7; 8 bases are a match to TRBD1. Trimming cost V 2 bases and J 2 bases; bases outside gene matches: 9. The CDR3 runs to 16 residues. CDR1 SGHNT and CDR2 YYREEE come from the germline V gene (reference sequence). The CDR3 is CASSLPTGDTPYEQYF. CDR3 DNA sequence: TGTGCCAGCAGCTTACCGACAGGGGACACTCCCTACGAGCAGTACTTC. Variable domain in full (rest from reference TRBV5-4 and TRBJ2-7): ETGVTQSPTHLIKTRGQQVTLRCSSQSGHNTVSWYQQALGQGPQFIFQYYREEENGRGNFPPRFSGLQFPNYSSELNVNALELDDSALYLCASSLPTGDTPYEQYFGPGTRLTVT.

This sequence joins TRBV15 and TRBJ1-4; D is possibly TRBD1 (5 bases). The CDR3 runs 15 residues. Between the trimmed V and J ends, which lost 0 bases and 5 bases, there was a span of 10 bases. From germline, CDR1 is LNHNV and CDR2 YYDKDF (reference sequence). The CDR3 spells CATSRDRGRNEKLFF. DNA for the CDR3: TGTGCCACCAGCAGAGACCGGGGCAGAAATGAAAAACTGTTTTTT.

The gene calls are TRBV29-1 and TRBJ2-5, with D unresolved. CDR3 length: 13 amino acids. V was cut by 3 bases and J by 3 bases, with 11 bases left in between. Germline lookup yields CDR1 SQVTM and CDR2 ANQGSEA. As DNA, the CDR3 is TGCAGCGTTGACACCTATATAGAAGAGACCCAGTACTTC. Translating it yields CSVDTYIEETQYF.

About this clone: One end of the junction is discordant with germline, which a read error may explain. The chain carries TRBV6-1 and TRBJ2-4, with D possibly being TRBD1 (6 bases). Germline loops: CDR1 MNHNS, CDR2 SASEGT. The length of the CDR3 is 13 residues. This CDR3 is CASSEALVRGANF. The CDR3, as DNA: TGTGCCAGCAGTGAAGCATTAGTCAGGGGAGCGAACTTC.

This chain joins TRBV28 and TRBJ2-7; 9 bases agree with TRBD1. The CDR3 contains 16 residues. Germline CDR1 and CDR2: MDHEN and SYDVKM. Trimming took 3 bases from V and 1 from J; bases not matched to a gene: 7. In DNA, the CDR3 is TGTGCCAGCAGTTTGCCCCAGGGGACAGGGTCCTACGAGCAGTACTTC. Translation: CASSLPQGTGSYEQYF.

The J gene is TRBJ2-7, the V gene TRBV10-1, with D perhaps TRBD1 (5 bases). The CDR3 consists of 14 residues. In germline, CDR1 is WNHNN, CDR2 SYGVQD (reference sequence). Trimming pared 3 bases from V and 3 bases from J, leaving 12 bases between. This chain's CDR3 is CASSEGQGNYEQYF. The CDR3 nucleotides are TGCGCCAGCAGTGAAGGCCAGGGAAACTACGAGCAGTACTTC.

V and J are TRBV5-1 and TRBJ1-1; tentative D call: TRBD1 (5 bases). V was clipped by 5 bases and J by 4 bases, with 9 bases between them. Germline V gives CDR1 SGHRS, CDR2 YFSETQ. The CDR3 consists of 12 residues. CDR3 sequence: CASSRGTTEAFF. CDR3 DNA: TGCGCCAGCAGTCGGGGGACCACTGAAGCTTTCTTT. Looking up the rest from reference TRBV5-1 and TRBJ1-1 gives the full variable domain: KAGVTQTPRYLIKTRGQQVTLSCSPISGHRSVSWYQQTPGQGLQFLFEYFSETQRNKGNFPGRFSGRQFSNSRSEMNVSTLELGDSALYLCASSRGTTEAFFGQGTRLTVV.

The V and J genes are TRBV2 and TRBJ1-1; D unclear. Trimming pared 4 bases from V and 1 base from J, leaving 7 bases between. Looked up from germline, CDR1 is SNHLY and CDR2 is FYNNEI. This CDR3 has 13 residues. Written as DNA, the CDR3 is TGTGCCAGCAGTGTATATGGGAACACTGAAGCTTTCTTT. The encoded protein is CASSVYGNTEAFF. Supplemented by reference TRBV2 and TRBJ1-1, the full variable domain reads EPEVTQTPSHQVTQMGQEVILRCVPISNHLYFYWYRQILGQKVEFLVSFYNNEISEKSEIFDDQFSVERPDGSNFTLKIRSTKLEDSAMYFCASSVYGNTEAFFGQGTRLTVV.

As to this clone: With a far larger clone one base away, a read error is the likely cause. V is TRBV5-1 and J is TRBJ2-3; D is unclear. The CDR3 spans 14 residues. From germline, CDR1 is SGHRS and CDR2 YFSETQ. Trimming removed 6 bases from V and 0 bases from J, with 11 bases in between. In DNA, the CDR3 is TGCGCCAGCAACCTTGACCTAAGCACAGATACGCAGTATTTT. As protein: CASNLDLSTDTQYF.

The V gene is TRBV18, the J gene TRBJ2-7; D is perhaps TRBD2 (7 bases). Germline V gene lookup returns CDR1 KGHSH and CDR2 LQKENI. The CDR3 spans 16 residues. Trimming took off 6 bases at V and 0 bases at J, with 18 bases between the two ends. DNA for the CDR3: TGTGCCAGCTCCGCAGGGGTAGCGGGTAGCTCCTACGAGCAGTACTTC. This encodes CASSAGVAGSSYEQYF.

The V gene is TRBV5-4, the J gene TRBJ2-4, with no clear D. This CDR3 is 16 amino acids long. V gave up 4 bases and J gave up 0 bases, with 14 bases separating them. Germline values: CDR1 SGHNT, CDR2 YYREEE (reference sequence). The CDR3 is CASSRQQSLAKNIQYF. CDR3 DNA sequence: TGTGCCAGCAGCCGTCAGCAATCCCTAGCCAAAAACATTCAGTACTTC.

The genes are TRBV7-2 and TRBJ1-5, with 7 bases fitting TRBD1. This CDR3 is 15 amino acids long. V lost 5 bases and J lost 1; bases outside the gene matches: 5. The germline gives CDR1 SGHTA, CDR2 FQGNSA. DNA for the CDR3: TGTGCCAGCAGCCTGGCAGGGGGAAGCAATCAGCCCCAGCATTTT. Translated, it gives CASSLAGGSNQPQHF.

This clone was recorded once. This chain joins TRBV6-5 and TRBJ2-3, with D hard to call. The V and J ends lost 7 bases and 6 bases respectively, with 8 bases between them. CDR1 is MNHEY, CDR2 SVGAGI, per germline. The CDR3 consists of 11 residues. DNA of the CDR3: TGTGCCAGCACCGTGGGGGATACGCAGTATTTT. Residues: CASTVGDTQYF.

This clone was seen just once. A much more abundant neighbour one base away suggests this may be a read error. The chain couples TRBV10-3 to TRBJ2-7, with D possibly matching TRBD2 (5 bases). This CDR3 contains 15 residues. The V gene's germline CDR1 is ENHRY and CDR2 SYGVKD. Trimming removed 10 bases from V and 0 bases from J, with 19 bases in between. CDR3 nucleotides: TGTGCCAGTAGTGAAGTAGGGAGAAACTCCTACGAGCAGTACTTC. It codes for CASSEVGRNSYEQYF.

J is TRBJ1-1 and V is TRBV28; a weak D match, TRBD1 (5 bases). The CDR3 length is 10 residues. CDR1 and CDR2 from the germline V gene are MDHEN and SYDVKM. The V gene lost 6 bases and the J gene lost 11 bases, with 10 bases spanning the gap. In nucleotides, the CDR3 is TGTGCCAGCAGCAGGGCTGGCGCTTTCTTT. This codes for CASSRAGAFF.

The V gene is TRBV7-2, the J gene TRBJ2-7; 12 bases are a match to TRBD2. The germline gives CDR1 SGHTA, CDR2 FQGNSA. This CDR3 spans 15 amino acids. V lost 4 bases and J lost 5; bases outside the gene matches: 6. In DNA, the CDR3 is TGTGCCAGCAGCTCAGGACTAGCGGGAAGCCACGAGCAGTACTTC. Translation: CASSSGLAGSHEQYF. The variable domain in full, completed from reference TRBV7-2 and TRBJ2-7, reads GAGVSQSPSNKVTEKGKDVELRCDPISGHTALYWYRQSLGQGLEFLIYFQGNSAPDKSGLPSDRFSAERTGGSVSTLTIQRTQQEDSAVYLCASSSGLAGSHEQYFGPGTRLTVT.

This sequence joins TRBV18 and TRBJ1-1; D ambiguous. This CDR3 region has 14 residues. The germline gives CDR1 KGHSH, CDR2 LQKENI. The germline V and J ends were trimmed by 3 bases and 5 bases, with 13 bases remaining between them. The CDR3: CASSPVIESTEAFF. The CDR3 coding sequence is TGTGCCAGCTCACCCGTTATTGAGAGTACTGAAGCTTTCTTT. Together with reference TRBV18 and TRBJ1-1, the CDR3 gives the full variable domain: NAGVMQNPRHLVRRRGQEARLRCSPMKGHSHVYWYRQLPEEGLKFMVYLQKENIIDESGMPKERFSAEFPKEGPSILRIQQVVRGDSAAYFCASSPVIESTEAFFGQGTRLTVV.

This clone was observed a single time. This specimen includes other DNA sequences encoding the same CDR3. This rearrangement joins TRBV7-2 to TRBJ2-7, with 9 bases identical to TRBD2. The CDR3 covers 14 residues. The V segment lost 3 bases and the J segment 4 bases; nucleotides outside the gene matches: 4. CDR1 SGHTA and CDR2 FQGNSA come from the germline V gene. CDR3 amino acids: CASSLGGRGYEQYF. The CDR3 nucleotides read TGTGCCAGCAGCTTGGGCGGGAGGGGGTACGAGCAGTACTTC.

The chain combines TRBV2 with TRBJ1-1, with TRBD1 as a possible D gene (5 bases). Trimming stripped 2 bases from V and 7 bases from J, with 5 bases between. Germline V gene lookup returns CDR1 SNHLY and CDR2 FYNNEI. The CDR3 has 11 amino acids. This CDR3 is CASSEQGEAFF. The CDR3 coding sequence is TGTGCCAGCAGTGAACAGGGTGAAGCTTTCTTT. Combining the CDR3 with reference TRBV2 and TRBJ1-1 gives the whole variable domain EPEVTQTPSHQVTQMGQEVILRCVPISNHLYFYWYRQILGQKVEFLVSFYNNEISEKSEIFDDQFSVERPDGSNFTLKIRSTKLEDSAMYFCASSEQGEAFFGQGTRLTVV.

On this clone itself: A far bigger clonotype differs at one base, so this is likely a read error. The V gene is TRBV4-2, the J gene TRBJ2-5, with D possibly being TRBD1 (7 bases). The CDR3 spans 16 residues. Germline lookup yields CDR1 LGHNA and CDR2 YNFKEQ. The germline V and J ends were trimmed by 1 base and 5 bases, with 17 bases remaining between them. The CDR3 protein is CASSQGLEAGGETQYF. The DNA for the CDR3 is TGTGCCAGCAGCCAAGGTCTAGAAGCAGGGGGGGAGACCCAGTACTTC.

About this clone itself: A much bigger clone sits one base away, suggesting this may be a read error. CDR3 sequence: CASSPFDSNYEQHF. The CDR3, as DNA: TGCGCCAGCAGTCCCTTCGACAGTAACTACGAGCAGCACTTC. The genes are TRBV4-1 and TRBJ2-7; possible D gene TRBD1, 5 bases. This CDR3 has 14 residues. The germline V gene encodes CDR1 MGHRA and CDR2 YSYEKL.

This chain uses TRBV19 with TRBJ1-1; possibly TRBD1 for D (5 bases). V was shortened by 4 bases and J by 4 bases, with 13 bases between the two germline ends. Germline V lookup: CDR1 LNHDA, CDR2 SQIVND (reference sequence). The CDR3 is made up of 14 amino acids. The DNA for the CDR3 is TGTGCCAGTAGTACTCCGGGACTGGCCACTGAAGCTTTCTTT. This codes for CASSTPGLATEAFF.

On this clone itself: This probably arose from a read error, given a far larger clone one base away. In the same sample, other DNA sequences code for this CDR3. The V gene is TRBV7-8, the J gene TRBJ1-5, with D maybe TRBD1 (6 bases). The V gene lost 5 bases and the J gene lost 2 bases, with 10 bases spanning the gap. The CDR3 consists of 14 residues. The germline V gene encodes CDR1 SGHVS and CDR2 FQNEAQ. Here the CDR3 reads CASSPGQGNQPQHF. The DNA of the CDR3 is TGTGCCAGCAGCCCGGGACAAGGCAATCAGCCCCAGCATTTT.

The chain couples TRBV19 to TRBJ2-2; weak D call: TRBD2 (6 bases). Germline-derived CDR1 and CDR2 are LNHDA and SQIVND (reference sequence). The CDR3 is 16 amino acids. Between the trimmed V and J ends, which lost 7 bases and 6 bases, there was a span of 21 bases. CDR3 DNA: TGTGCCAGTACCATCCTCGGGGGTGTTAGCCCCGGGGAGCTGTTTTTT. It translates to CASTILGGVSPGELFF.

This clone showed up just a few times. V and J are TRBV18 and TRBJ2-5; D unclear. CDR1 is KGHSH and CDR2 is LQKENI in the germline V gene. Trimming stripped 0 bases from V and 5 bases from J, with 4 bases between. The CDR3 length is 12 residues. Here the CDR3 reads CASSPPEETQYF. CDR3 sequence (DNA): TGTGCCAGCTCACCACCCGAGGAGACCCAGTACTTC.

The rearrangement joins TRBV11-2 to TRBJ2-5; 9 bases are a match to TRBD1. The CDR3 length is 14 residues. Germline loops: CDR1 SGHAT, CDR2 FQNNGV. The J segment lost 5 bases and the V segment lost 5 bases, leaving 6 bases of the junction unmatched. The CDR3 here is CASSDRQGEETQYF. The DNA for the CDR3 is TGTGCCAGCAGCGACCGACAGGGGGAGGAGACCCAGTACTTC. The full variable domain, its missing parts supplied by reference TRBV11-2 and TRBJ2-5, is EAGVAQSPRYKIIEKRQSVAFWCNPISGHATLYWYQQILGQGPKLLIQFQNNGVVDDSQLPKDRFSAERLKGVDSTLKIQPAKLEDSAVYLCASSDRQGEETQYFGPGTRLLVL.